This T cell receptor (beta chain) was profiled in a study of shared clonotypes between healthy human individuals. The test was conducted at deep level. Generated by immunoSEQ multiplex PCR, the TCRdb table keeps only in-frame clones and is missing some. The table shows millions of clones, with roughly 96% occurring only once. From germline, CDR1 is SGHAT and CDR2 FQNNGV. The CDR3 covers 13 residues. Trimming stripped 0 bases from V and 9 bases from J, with 9 bases between. The chain links TRBV11-2 to TRBJ2-1; the D gene is possibly TRBD2 (5 bases). Sequencing was carried out using naive CD4+ T cells sorted from blood. Described subset: CD45RA+ positively selected. The receptor comes from a man younger than 35 in good health. The CDR3 reads CASSLEGAGEQFF. In nucleotides, the CDR3 is TGTGCCAGCAGCTTAGAGGGAGCTGGTGAGCAGTTCTTC.